This TCR beta chain was retrieved from a study of cytomegalovirus exposure and HLA in healthy donors. Study-level background: Of the donors genotyped, several hundred in all, about 80% fell in the Caucasian-associated ancestry cluster.

General study findings and limits: Follow-up analysis later connected one missense variant in DCLRE1C with trimming of TCR beta V- and J-genes.

PCR employed 60 Vbeta and 13 Jbeta primers. Clones were read by immunoSEQ multiplex PCR, and TCRdb kept only the in-frame ones, dropping some. Of fewer than 200,000 clones in the sample, 70% to 80% are singletons; the top ten hold around 1.3%. The CDR3 contains 15 residues. Germline lookup yields CDR1 SGHRS and CDR2 YFSETQ. With respect to this clone: The antigen is undetermined.

These donors counted as nominally healthy when sampled, but unrecorded immune exposures were likely. What was sequenced was PBMCs. This TCR was sampled from a woman between 45 and 60 years old in good health and CMV-seronegative. The chain is built from TRBV5-1 and TRBJ2-5; D is unresolved. The J call is in doubt because the DNA end fits TRBJ2-7 better. CDR3 DNA sequence: TGCGCCAGCAGCACCAGAGACCGGAGCTCCTACGAGCAGTACTTC. Translated, it gives CASSTRDRSSYEQYF.